This TCR beta chain was recovered during a study of control samples from healthy donors and cancer patients. Germline CDR1 is MGHDK and CDR2 is SYGVNS. V lost 6 bases to trimming and J lost 4 bases, with 12 bases between them. The CDR3 extends over 13 amino acids. Assay: immunoSEQ multiplex PCR; the TCRdb copy retains only in-frame clones and omits some. The sample holds tens of thousands of clones, approximately 86% seen once. V gene TRBV25-1 combines with J gene TRBJ1-2; the D is unclear. The sample consisted of blood. The sequence came from a man aged 25-40 years in good health. The chain's CDR3 is CASRTPDGYGYTF. CDR3 nucleotide sequence: TGTGCCAGCAGGACCCCCGACGGCTATGGCTACACCTTC.